The clone carrying this TCR beta chain appeared a few times. Its antigen is unidentified. MiXCR, applied by TCRdb to the reads, yields one record per CDR3 protein. The table records a few hundred thousand distinct CDR3 sequences, roughly 42% of them present only once. The sample originates from a study of T cell repertoires in cytomegalovirus infection. Germline CDR1 and CDR2: MNHNY and SVGAGI (reference sequence). The trim removed 6 bases at V and 3 bases at J, leaving 11 bases unmatched. This CDR3 contains 17 residues. Sequenced material: cultured PBMCs, taken from culture after CMV antigen stimulation. This clonotype was obtained from a human donor in good health (CMV status not recorded). Some clones in this sample may be carry-over from other donors' samples. The V and J genes are TRBV6-6 and TRBJ2-3; 11 bases fit TRBD2. The CDR3 is CASRDYSGRAPTDTQYF. The CDR3 coding sequence is TGTGCCAGCAGAGATTATAGCGGGAGGGCGCCTACAGATACGCAGTATTTT.